This T cell receptor (beta chain) stems from a study of blood T cell repertoires in COVID-19. This clone was found once. Sequencing was performed with immunoSEQ multiplex PCR; in TCRdb, only in-frame clones are kept and a portion is missing. The sample carries about 280,000 clones, about 83% recorded once. The germline V and J ends were trimmed by 3 bases and 2 bases, with 13 bases remaining between them. The germline V gene has CDR1 KGHSH and CDR2 LQKENI. The CDR3 is 15 amino acids. The sequenced material came from peripheral blood. V gene TRBV18 combines with J gene TRBJ2-5; D remains ambiguous. The receptor was derived from a woman in her forties or fifties who had recovered from COVID-19. In DNA form, the CDR3 reads TGTGCCAGCTCACCCACCAGTCCAGGTCAAGAGACCCAGTACTTC. This gives the protein CASSPTSPGQETQYF.